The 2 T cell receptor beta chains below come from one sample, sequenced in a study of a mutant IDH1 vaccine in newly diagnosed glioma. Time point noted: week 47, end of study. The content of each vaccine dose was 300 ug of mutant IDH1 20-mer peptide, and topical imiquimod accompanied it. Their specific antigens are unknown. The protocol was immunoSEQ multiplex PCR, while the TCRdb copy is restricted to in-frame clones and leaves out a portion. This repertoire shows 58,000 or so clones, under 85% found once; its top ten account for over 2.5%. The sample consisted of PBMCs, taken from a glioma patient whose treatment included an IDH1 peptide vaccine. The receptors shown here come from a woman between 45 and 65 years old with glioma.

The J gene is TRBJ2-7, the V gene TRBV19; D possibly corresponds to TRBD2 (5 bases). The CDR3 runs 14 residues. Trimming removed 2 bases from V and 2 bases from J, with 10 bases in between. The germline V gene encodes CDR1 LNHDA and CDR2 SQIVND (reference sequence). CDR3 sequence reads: CASSISPGTYEQYF. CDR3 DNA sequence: TGTGCCAGTAGTATATCCCCGGGGACCTACGAGCAGTACTTC.

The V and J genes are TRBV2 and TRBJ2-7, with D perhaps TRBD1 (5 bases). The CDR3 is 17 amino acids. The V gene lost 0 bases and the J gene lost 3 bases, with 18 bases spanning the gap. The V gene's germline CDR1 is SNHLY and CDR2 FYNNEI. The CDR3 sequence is CASSEALQQGINYEQYF. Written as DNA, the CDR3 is TGTGCCAGCAGTGAAGCGCTTCAGCAGGGAATCAACTACGAGCAGTACTTC.